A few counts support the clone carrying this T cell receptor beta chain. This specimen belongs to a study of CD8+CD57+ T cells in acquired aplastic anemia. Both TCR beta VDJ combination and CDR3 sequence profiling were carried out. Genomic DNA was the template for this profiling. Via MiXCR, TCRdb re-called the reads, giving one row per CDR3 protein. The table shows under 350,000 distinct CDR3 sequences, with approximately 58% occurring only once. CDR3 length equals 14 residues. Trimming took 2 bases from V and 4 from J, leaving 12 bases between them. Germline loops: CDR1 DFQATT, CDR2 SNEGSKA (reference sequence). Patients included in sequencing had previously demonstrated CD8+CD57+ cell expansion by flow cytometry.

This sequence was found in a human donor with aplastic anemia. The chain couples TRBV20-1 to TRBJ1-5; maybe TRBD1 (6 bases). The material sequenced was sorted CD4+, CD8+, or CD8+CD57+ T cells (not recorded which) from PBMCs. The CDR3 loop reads CSARRTDANQPQHF. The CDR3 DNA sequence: TGCAGTGCTAGACGGACAGATGCAAATCAGCCCCAGCATTTT.